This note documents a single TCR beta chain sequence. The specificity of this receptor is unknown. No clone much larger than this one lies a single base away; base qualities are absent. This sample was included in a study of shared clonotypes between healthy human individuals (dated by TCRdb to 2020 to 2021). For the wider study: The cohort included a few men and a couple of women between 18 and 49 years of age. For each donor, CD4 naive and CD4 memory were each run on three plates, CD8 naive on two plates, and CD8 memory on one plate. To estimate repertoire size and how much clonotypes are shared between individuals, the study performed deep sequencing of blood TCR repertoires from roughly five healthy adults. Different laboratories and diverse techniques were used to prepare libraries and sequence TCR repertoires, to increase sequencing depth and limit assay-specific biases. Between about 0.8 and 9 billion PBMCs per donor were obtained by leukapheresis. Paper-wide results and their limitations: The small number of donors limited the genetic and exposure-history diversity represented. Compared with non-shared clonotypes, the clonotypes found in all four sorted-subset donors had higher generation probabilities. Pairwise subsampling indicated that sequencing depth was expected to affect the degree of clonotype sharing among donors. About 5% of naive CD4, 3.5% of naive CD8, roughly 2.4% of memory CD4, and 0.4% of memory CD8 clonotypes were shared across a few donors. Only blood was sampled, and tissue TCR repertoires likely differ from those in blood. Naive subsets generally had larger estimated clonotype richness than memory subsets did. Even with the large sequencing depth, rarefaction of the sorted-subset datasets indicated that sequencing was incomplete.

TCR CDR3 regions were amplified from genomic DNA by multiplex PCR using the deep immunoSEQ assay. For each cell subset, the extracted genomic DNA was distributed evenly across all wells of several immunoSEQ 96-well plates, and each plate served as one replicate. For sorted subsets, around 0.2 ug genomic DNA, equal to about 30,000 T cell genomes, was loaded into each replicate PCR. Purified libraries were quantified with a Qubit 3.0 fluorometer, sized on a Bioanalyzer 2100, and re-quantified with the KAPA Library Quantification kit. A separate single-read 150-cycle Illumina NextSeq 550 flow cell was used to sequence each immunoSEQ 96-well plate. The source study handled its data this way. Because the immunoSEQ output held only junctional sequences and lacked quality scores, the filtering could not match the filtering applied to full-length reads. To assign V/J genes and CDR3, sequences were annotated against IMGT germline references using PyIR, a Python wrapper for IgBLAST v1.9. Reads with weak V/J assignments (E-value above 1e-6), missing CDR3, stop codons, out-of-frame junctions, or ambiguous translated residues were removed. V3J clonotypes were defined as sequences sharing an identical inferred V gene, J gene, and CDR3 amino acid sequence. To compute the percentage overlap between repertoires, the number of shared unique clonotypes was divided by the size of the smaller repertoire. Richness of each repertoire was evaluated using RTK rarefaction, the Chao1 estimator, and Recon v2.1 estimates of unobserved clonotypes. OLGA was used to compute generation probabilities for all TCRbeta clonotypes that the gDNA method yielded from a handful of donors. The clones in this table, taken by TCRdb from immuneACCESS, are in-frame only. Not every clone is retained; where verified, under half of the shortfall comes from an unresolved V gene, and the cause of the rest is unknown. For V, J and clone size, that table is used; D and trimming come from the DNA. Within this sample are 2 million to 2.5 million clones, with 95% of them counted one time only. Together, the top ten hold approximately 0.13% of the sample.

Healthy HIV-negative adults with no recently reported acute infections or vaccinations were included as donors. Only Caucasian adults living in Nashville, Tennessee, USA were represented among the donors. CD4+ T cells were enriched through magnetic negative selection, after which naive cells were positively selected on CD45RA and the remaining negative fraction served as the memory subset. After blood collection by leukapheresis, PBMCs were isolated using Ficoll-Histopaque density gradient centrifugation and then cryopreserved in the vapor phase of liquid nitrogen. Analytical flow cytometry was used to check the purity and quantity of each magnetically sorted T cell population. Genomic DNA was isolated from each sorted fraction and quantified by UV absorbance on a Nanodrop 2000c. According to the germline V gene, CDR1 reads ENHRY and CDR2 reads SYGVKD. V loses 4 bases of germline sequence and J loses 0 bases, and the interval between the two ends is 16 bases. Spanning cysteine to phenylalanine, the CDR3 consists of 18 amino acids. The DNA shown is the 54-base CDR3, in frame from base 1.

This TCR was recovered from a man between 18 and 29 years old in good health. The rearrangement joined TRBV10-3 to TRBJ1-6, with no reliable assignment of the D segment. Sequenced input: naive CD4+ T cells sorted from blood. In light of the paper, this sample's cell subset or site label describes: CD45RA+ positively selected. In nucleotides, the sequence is TGTGCCATCAGTGGAGACTCCATGACGAGCTCCTATAATTCACCCCTCCACTTT. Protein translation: CAISGDSMTSSYNSPLHF.